The following is a T cell receptor (beta chain) sequence with its context. Its antigen is still unknown. If no ophthalmopathy progression occurred within 18 months, Graves' hyperthyroidism was stable. On the basis of clinical symptoms, serum thyroxine and TRAb, thyroid ultrasound and orbital computed tomography, diagnoses were made. This sample stems from a study of T cells in Graves' hyperthyroidism and ophthalmopathy. Study-level results: Ophthalmopathy stood apart from stable hyperthyroidism in a 13 V-J model. Ophthalmopathy was predicted by the model a median of approximately 6 months ahead of onset.

Amplification yielded TCR beta CDR3 regions, with RNA transcripts as the source. HTBI primers were used for first-round RT-PCR of the TCR CDR3. Using its own MiXCR run on the multiplex PCR reads, TCRdb lists one record per CDR3 protein. The sample shows nearly 750,000 distinct CDR3 sequences, 30% to 40% of them seen only once. The germline CDR1 and CDR2 sequences are SQVTM and ANQGSEA. The CDR3 length is 12 residues. V lost 7 bases to trimming and J lost 3 bases; unmatched junction nucleotides: 5. The V call is TRBV29-1, the J call TRBJ2-7; TRBD1 matches at 8 bases. Specimen: blood. The TCR comes from a woman in her thirties or forties with Graves' hyperthyroidism. In nucleotides, the CDR3 is TGCAGCGAGGGACAGGCCCTCTACGAGCAGTACTTC. Translating gives CSEGQALYEQYF.